This T cell receptor (beta chain) was captured in a study of T cell changes during pregnancy in multiple sclerosis (dated by TCRdb to between 2018 and 2020). General notes on the study: In women with multiple sclerosis, the researchers looked at how the T cell repertoire shifted as pregnancy progressed.

Library preparation used the immunoSEQ multiplex PCR assay. The source is immuneACCESS, and TCRdb retained only in-frame sequences with V and J called. Part of the clones is not carried over; for the studies checked, unresolved V genes explain less than half of this, and the remainder is unexplained. This sample comprises about 80,000 clones, more than 90% of them detected only once. The ten largest clones represent 0.21% of the sample. Worth noting for this clone: This receptor's antigen is unknown. No much larger clone exists at a distance of one base, and base qualities are not known.

CDR1 and CDR2 are read off the germline V gene (reference sequence) as GTSNPN and SVGIG. The cysteine opens and the phenylalanine closes a CDR3 of 14 amino acids. This entry keeps only the CDR3 DNA: 42 bases, framed from base 1. V is cut back by 4 bases and J by 6 bases, with 8 bases in the junction unmatched. The starting material was CD4+ T cells from peripheral blood mononuclear cells, obtained before pregnancy. The chain joins TRBV30 to TRBJ1-1; 10 nucleotides in the junction match TRBD1. This TCR derives from a female donor with multiple sclerosis, enrolled in a pregnancy study. CDR3 region: CAWTRDRGLPEAFF. The DNA sequence is TGTGCCTGGACCCGGGACAGGGGACTTCCTGAAGCTTTCTTT.